This T cell receptor beta chain was recorded in a study of CD8+CD57+ T cells in acquired aplastic anemia. By flow cytometry, patients selected for sequencing had shown an expansion of CD8+CD57+ cells. Researchers used genomic DNA as the template to profile TCR beta VDJ and CDR3. TCRdb reprocessed the reads via MiXCR and lists one record per CDR3 protein. The sample gives under 200,000 distinct CDR3 sequences, approximately 48% of which show up once; about 1.7% is in the top ten. The CDR3 runs to 12 residues. Germline V gene lookup returns CDR1 DFQATT and CDR2 SNEGSKA (reference sequence). The V end lost 0 bases, the J end lost 9 bases, and 11 bases lay between the germline ends.

This receptor was obtained from a human donor with aplastic anemia. This rearrangement joins TRBV20-1 to TRBJ1-2, with D maybe TRBD1 (5 bases). The specimen was sorted CD4+, CD8+, or CD8+CD57+ T cells (not recorded which) from PBMCs. CDR3 nucleotide sequence: TGCAGTGCTAGAGAGAGGACAATAAGCTACACCTTC. Its translation is CSARERTISYTF.